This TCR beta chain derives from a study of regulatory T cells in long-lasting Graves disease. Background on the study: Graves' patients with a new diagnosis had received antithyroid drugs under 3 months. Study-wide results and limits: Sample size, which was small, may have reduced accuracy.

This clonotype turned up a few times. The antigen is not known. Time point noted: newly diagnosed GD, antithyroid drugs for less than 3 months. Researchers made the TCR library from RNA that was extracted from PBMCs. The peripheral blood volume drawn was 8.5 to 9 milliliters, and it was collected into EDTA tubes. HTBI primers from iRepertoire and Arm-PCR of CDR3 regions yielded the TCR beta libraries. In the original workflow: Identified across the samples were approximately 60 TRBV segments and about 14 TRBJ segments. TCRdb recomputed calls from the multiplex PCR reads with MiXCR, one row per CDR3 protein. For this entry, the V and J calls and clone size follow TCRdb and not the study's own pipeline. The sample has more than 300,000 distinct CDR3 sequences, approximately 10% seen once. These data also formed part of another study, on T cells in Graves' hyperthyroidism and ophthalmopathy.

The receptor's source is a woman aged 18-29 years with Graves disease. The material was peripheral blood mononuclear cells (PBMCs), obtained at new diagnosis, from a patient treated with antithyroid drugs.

CDR3 coding DNA: TGTGCCAGCGGTCTACGGGACTCTGGGGCCAACGTCCTGACTTTC. It translates to CASGLRDSGANVLTF. The genes are TRBV27 and TRBJ2-6, with a possible D match to TRBD2 (5 bases). The germline V and J ends were trimmed by 8 bases and 0 bases, with 11 bases remaining between them. The CDR3 loop spans 15 amino acids. Germline values: CDR1 MNHEY, CDR2 SMNVEV (reference sequence).